Each of the 9 T cell receptor beta chains below was sequenced from the same sample in a study of early T cells in non-severe SARS-CoV-2 infection. TCRdb recomputed calls from the 5' RACE reads with MiXCR, one row per CDR3 protein. The sample yields fewer than 100,000 distinct CDR3 sequences, more than 9% seen once. Sequencing was performed on whole blood. The receptors were gathered from an adult who was a healthcare worker with PCR-confirmed SARS-CoV-2 infection or an uninfected control (not recorded which).

This clonotype was detected ten times or more. The V call is TRBV28, the J call TRBJ2-7; D is ambiguous. The CDR3 spans 14 residues. V dropped 2 bases and J dropped 2 bases, with 10 bases sitting between them. CDR1 and CDR2 from the germline V gene are MDHEN and SYDVKM. The CDR3 loop reads CASSLRSQTYEQYF. CDR3 nucleotide sequence: TGTGCCAGCAGTTTAAGGAGCCAGACCTACGAGCAGTACTTC.

This chain uses TRBV7-6 with TRBJ1-2, with D possibly TRBD1 on 5 matching bases. The CDR3 runs 17 residues. V was shortened by 8 bases and J by 7 bases, with 29 bases between the two germline ends. CDR1 and CDR2 from the germline V gene are SGHVS and FNYEAQ. In DNA form, the CDR3 reads TGTGCCAGCCGCCCTCTCCCGGGACGAACTCCTGAGTCTGGCTACACCTTC. Its protein is CASRPLPGRTPESGYTF.

Ten or more counts support this clonotype. V and J are TRBV12-3 or TRBV12-4 and TRBJ2-3; TRBD2 aligns across 14 bases. This CDR3 is 18 amino acids long. J was trimmed by 6 bases and V by 7 bases; bases with no gene match: 15. This CDR3 reads CASIFHLSGLAGVDTQYF. The CDR3 coding sequence is TGTGCCAGCATCTTCCACCTCTCGGGACTAGCGGGAGTGGATACGCAGTATTTT.

This clonotype came up many times. The chain links TRBV24-1 to TRBJ2-1, with 10 bases that match TRBD2. The V and J ends lost 4 bases and 6 bases, in that order; junction bases with no gene match: 11. The CDR3 totals 17 residues. Germline loops: CDR1 KGHDR, CDR2 SFDVKD. The CDR3 DNA reads as TGTGCCACCAGTGACAAGAGCGGGAGGGACCCGTTCAATGAGCAGTTCTTC. It specifies CATSDKSGRDPFNEQFF.

The sample holds a few counts of this clonotype. V gene TRBV5-1 combines with J gene TRBJ2-1; 8 nucleotides agree with TRBD2. Germline CDR1 is SGHRS and CDR2 is YFSETQ. V lost 4 bases to trimming and J lost 2 bases; unmatched junction nucleotides: 8. This CDR3 comprises 16 residues. CDR3 amino acids: CASSPGQRGTYNEQFF. DNA for the CDR3: TGCGCCAGCAGCCCCGGCCAGCGGGGGACCTACAATGAGCAGTTCTTC.

The CDR3 protein is CASSLFRRGETQYF. Written as DNA, the CDR3 is TGTGCCAGCAGTTTATTTCGCAGGGGGGAGACCCAGTACTTC. This chain connects TRBV28 to TRBJ2-5; 7 bases match TRBD1. CDR3 length: 14 amino acids. The junction had 4 bases not matched to a gene; V was cut back by 1 base and J by 5 bases. Germline V gene sequence: CDR1 MDHEN, CDR2 SYDVKM.

V and J are TRBV4-1 and TRBJ2-1; D might be TRBD2 (5 bases). The CDR3 is made up of 17 amino acids. The germline V and J ends were trimmed by 1 base and 3 bases, with 16 bases remaining between them. Germline V gene lookup returns CDR1 MGHRA and CDR2 YSYEKL. The CDR3 region is CASSQGTETTGYNEQFF. The CDR3 nucleotides read TGCGCCAGCAGCCAAGGAACGGAGACTACTGGCTACAATGAGCAGTTCTTC.

Ten or more counts support this clonotype. The chain is built from TRBV9 and TRBJ2-5; D gene ambiguous. V gave up 5 bases and J gave up 1 base, with 6 bases separating them. This CDR3 has 12 amino acids. Germline-derived CDR1 and CDR2 are SGDLS and YYNGEE. CDR3 DNA: TGTGCCAGCAGTCGATCCCAAGAGACCCAGTACTTC. Its translation: CASSRSQETQYF.

This clonotype was found many times. The chain joins TRBV3-1 to TRBJ2-1; the D is unclear. The germline V and J ends were trimmed by 2 bases and 7 bases, with 6 bases remaining between them. The germline V gene has CDR1 LGHDT and CDR2 YNNKEL (reference sequence). The CDR3 has 12 amino acids. CDR3 amino acids: CASSQSPNEQFF. CDR3 in DNA: TGTGCCAGCAGCCAAAGTCCTAATGAGCAGTTCTTC.